Each of the 16 T cell receptor beta chains below was sequenced from the same sample in a study of T cells in Graves' hyperthyroidism and ophthalmopathy (dated by TCRdb to between 2018 and 2021). Library preparation employed multiplex PCR. The reads were generated on an Illumina HiSeq 2000. Amplification of TCR beta CDR3 regions was carried out from RNA transcripts. A first-round RT-PCR of the TCR CDR3 used the HTBI primer set with the Qiagen OneStep RT-PCR kit. In-frame beta chains were kept once TCRdb had trimmed the public reads at Q25 with fastp and called clones with MiXCR. Rows are combined by CDR3 protein, so each entry shows the most common genes and DNA. In all, the sample holds around 300,000 distinct CDR3 sequences, and over 12% of those were seen once. 30% to 35% of the sample rests with the top ten. The sequenced sample consisted of blood. These receptors were obtained from a woman in her forties or fifties with Graves' hyperthyroidism that later progressed to Graves' ophthalmopathy.

This clonotype was counted at least ten times. The chain couples TRBV27 to TRBJ1-1; D is unresolved. The CDR3 has 14 amino acids. CDR1 and CDR2 (germline): MNHEY, SMNVEV (reference sequence). Trimming took off 7 bases at V and 1 base at J, with 13 bases between the two ends. CDR3 region: CASTSWGGNTEAFF. The CDR3 nucleotides are TGTGCCAGCACCTCTTGGGGTGGGAACACTGAAGCTTTCTTT.

The chain recombines TRBV5-1 with TRBJ1-5; 9 bases are a match to TRBD1. Looked up from germline, CDR1 is SGHRS and CDR2 is YFSETQ. J lost 8 bases, V lost 4 bases, and 7 bases had no gene match. The CDR3 sequence is 14 residues long. The CDR3 loop reads CASSDQQGAEPQHF. CDR3 in DNA: TGCGCCAGCAGCGACCAACAGGGGGCAGAGCCCCAGCATTTT. Full variable domain (outside the CDR3, taken from reference TRBV5-1 and TRBJ1-5): KAGVTQTPRYLIKTRGQQVTLSCSPISGHRSVSWYQQTPGQGLQFLFEYFSETQRNKGNFPGRFSGRQFSNSRSEMNVSTLELGDSALYLCASSDQQGAEPQHFGDGTRLSIL.

This clonotype showed up just a few times. The chain recombines TRBV6-1 with TRBJ1-1; 7 bases map to TRBD1. This CDR3 comprises 16 residues. Unmatched junction bases numbered 11, after V lost 5 bases and J lost 2 bases. Per germline, CDR1 MNHNS and CDR2 SASEGT. The DNA for the CDR3 is TGTGCCAGCAGTTTCCGGACAGGAACCCTTAACACTGAAGCTTTCTTT. Residues: CASSFRTGTLNTEAFF.

This clonotype appeared a few times. The rearrangement links TRBV7-8 to TRBJ1-2, with TRBD1 matching 7 bases. V trimming: 0 bases; J trimming: 7 bases; junction bases outside the gene matches: 5. The CDR3 spans 14 residues. Germline V CDR1 and CDR2: SGHVS, FQNEAQ. The CDR3 loop is CASSLAQGKGGYTF. CDR3 nucleotides: TGTGCCAGCAGCTTAGCACAGGGGAAGGGTGGCTACACCTTC.

This clonotype was counted many times. J is TRBJ1-2 and V is TRBV28, with 9 bases matching TRBD1. Germline V CDR1 and CDR2: MDHEN, SYDVKM. V lost 6 bases, J lost 8 bases, and 7 bases stayed unmatched. This CDR3 contains 13 residues. This chain's CDR3 is CASRRDRVVGYTF. CDR3 nucleotides: TGTGCCAGCAGACGGGACAGGGTTGTAGGCTACACCTTC.

In this sample, this clonotype turned up many times. This chain connects TRBV3-1 to TRBJ1-2; TRBD1 is a possible D gene (5 bases). Trimming stripped 4 bases from V and 4 bases from J, with 10 bases between. The CDR3 is made up of 13 amino acids. Germline CDR1 is LGHDT and CDR2 is YNNKEL (reference sequence). The CDR3 is CASSPGGVYGYTF. In DNA, the CDR3 is TGTGCCAGCAGCCCGGGGGGAGTCTATGGCTACACCTTC.

This clonotype has a count of ten or more. The chain employs TRBV3-1 and TRBJ2-3; the match to TRBD2 covers 7 bases. The trim removed 0 bases at V and 2 bases at J, leaving 11 bases unmatched. The CDR3 loop spans 18 amino acids. Germline V gives CDR1 LGHDT, CDR2 YNNKEL (reference sequence). The chain's CDR3 is CASSQDIGRPRDTDTQYF. The CDR3 nucleotides read TGTGCCAGCAGCCAAGATATCGGGAGGCCTCGAGACACAGATACGCAGTATTTT.

This clonotype was found many times. The V gene is TRBV5-6, the J gene TRBJ2-3; 11 bases are a match to TRBD2. V was pared by 5 bases and J by 1 base, with 6 bases of the junction left unmatched. Germline CDR1 is SGHDT and CDR2 is YYEEEE. The CDR3 length is 16 residues. CDR3 sequence: CASRPGLAEGTDTQYF. The CDR3 nucleotides read TGTGCCAGCAGACCGGGACTAGCGGAGGGCACAGATACGCAGTATTTT.

Notes on this clonotype: A much larger clone differs from this one at a single base, so this may be a read error. The J gene is TRBJ1-4, the V gene TRBV3-1; D is possibly TRBD1 (5 bases). The CDR3 extends over 13 amino acids. Germline lookup yields CDR1 LGHDT and CDR2 YNNKEL (reference sequence). CDR3 protein: CAGSTGGWEKLFF. In DNA, the CDR3 is TGTGCCGGCAGCACAGGCGGATGGGAAAAACTGTTTTTT.

At least ten counts were recorded for this clonotype. The rearrangement uses TRBV15 and TRBJ2-7; D not certain. Trimming removed 4 bases at V and 6 bases at J, with 13 bases between. The CDR3 is 13 amino acids. From germline, CDR1 is LNHNV and CDR2 YYDKDF (reference sequence). The CDR3, as DNA: TGTGCCACCAGCAACCAGGAAAGGAGCGAGCAGTACTTC. Residues: CATSNQERSEQYF.

This clonotype has just a few counts. This chain connects TRBV20-1 to TRBJ1-2; the D gene is possibly TRBD1 (5 bases). The CDR3 totals 16 residues. Germline loops: CDR1 DFQATT, CDR2 SNEGSKA (reference sequence). The germline V and J ends were trimmed by 2 bases and 6 bases, with 22 bases remaining between them. CDR3 sequence reads: CSARPWDLLLRHGYTF. Here the CDR3 DNA reads TGCAGTGCTAGACCCTGGGACTTACTCCTCCGACATGGCTACACCTTC.

This clonotype has a count of ten or more. The chain recombines TRBV20-1 with TRBJ2-7, with TRBD2 identical over 12 bases. After removal of 3 bases from V and 6 bases from J, the junction contained 3 bases not matched to a gene. Germline V gene data show CDR1 as DFQATT and CDR2 as SNEGSKA (reference sequence). The length of the CDR3 is 13 residues. The CDR3 region has the DNA TGCAGTGCTAGGACTAGCGGGAGAGGCGAGCAGTACTTC. This gives the protein CSARTSGRGEQYF.

This clonotype was observed many times. The rearrangement uses TRBV5-1 and TRBJ1-2; 7 nucleotides align to TRBD1. Germline CDR1 reads SGHRS; CDR2 reads YFSETQ. This CDR3 comprises 14 residues. V gave up 7 bases and J gave up 10 bases; unmatched junction bases: 16. The chain's CDR3 is CASGDGTDFLIYTF. DNA for the CDR3: TGCGCCAGCGGAGATGGGACAGACTTTTTGATCTACACCTTC.

The rearrangement uses TRBV19 and TRBJ2-3; no clear D gene. Germline CDR1 reads LNHDA; CDR2 reads SQIVND (reference sequence). Trimming shortened V by 4 bases and J by 2 bases, and 13 bases separated the two germline ends. The CDR3 length is 15 residues. The CDR3 nucleotides are TGTGCCAGTAGTAAATTCGGCGGCACCACAGATACGCAGTATTTT. It codes for CASSKFGGTTDTQYF.

This clonotype was seen repeatedly, ten times or more. The chain links TRBV7-2 to TRBJ1-2; weak D call: TRBD1 (6 bases). Germline-derived CDR1 and CDR2 are SGHTA and FQGNSA. This CDR3 contains 13 residues. V was cut by 4 bases and J by 3 bases, with 9 bases left in between. CDR3 coding DNA: TGTGCCAGCAGCTCCGGGACATACTATGGCTACACCTTC. Protein sequence: CASSSGTYYGYTF.

This clonotype appeared a few times. The chain joins TRBV7-9 to TRBJ1-1, with D tentatively TRBD1 (6 bases). Germline CDR1 and CDR2: SEHNR and FQNEAQ (reference sequence). V lost 5 bases, J lost 4 bases, and 17 bases lay in between. The CDR3 has 15 residues. CDR3 sequence reads: CASSVKLQGPTEAFF. CDR3 bases: TGTGCCAGCAGCGTAAAACTGCAGGGGCCCACTGAAGCTTTCTTT.